This TCR beta chain emerged from a study of cytomegalovirus exposure and HLA in healthy donors. Primers included in the PCR were 60 Vbeta and 13 Jbeta primers. The method was immunoSEQ multiplex PCR; TCRdb's version includes in-frame clones alone and lacks a portion of them. The sample contains hundreds of thousands of clones, 75% to 80% of which appear only once. Sequencing input: PBMCs. This clonotype was sampled from a male donor in good health and CMV-seronegative.

CDR3 coding DNA: TGTGCCAGCAGCCCATCCTCAGGCACTTGGGCCTACGAGCAGTACTTC. Its protein is CASSPSSGTWAYEQYF. V is TRBV7-9 and J is TRBJ2-7; no definite D call. There are 16 residues in the CDR3. V was pared by 5 bases and J by 2 bases, with 19 bases between. In germline, CDR1 is SEHNR, CDR2 FQNEAQ (reference sequence).